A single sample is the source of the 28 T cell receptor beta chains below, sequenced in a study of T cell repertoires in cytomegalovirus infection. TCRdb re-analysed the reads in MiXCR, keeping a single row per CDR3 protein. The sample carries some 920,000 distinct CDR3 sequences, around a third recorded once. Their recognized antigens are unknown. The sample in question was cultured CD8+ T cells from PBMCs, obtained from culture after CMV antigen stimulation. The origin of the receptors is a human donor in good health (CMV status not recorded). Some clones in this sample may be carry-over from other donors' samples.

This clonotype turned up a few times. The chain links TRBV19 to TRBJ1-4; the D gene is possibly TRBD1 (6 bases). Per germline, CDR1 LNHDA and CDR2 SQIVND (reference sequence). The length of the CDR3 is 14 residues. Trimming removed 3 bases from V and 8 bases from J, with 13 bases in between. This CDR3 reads CASSIQGKYEKLFF. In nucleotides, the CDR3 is TGTGCCAGTAGTATCCAGGGGAAATACGAAAAACTGTTTTTT. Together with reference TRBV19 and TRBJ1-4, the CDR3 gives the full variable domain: DGGITQSPKYLFRKEGQNVTLSCEQNLNHDAMYWYRQDPGQGLRLIYYSQIVNDFQKGDIAEGYSVSREKKESFPLTVTSAQKNPTAFYLCASSIQGKYEKLFFGSGTQLSVL.

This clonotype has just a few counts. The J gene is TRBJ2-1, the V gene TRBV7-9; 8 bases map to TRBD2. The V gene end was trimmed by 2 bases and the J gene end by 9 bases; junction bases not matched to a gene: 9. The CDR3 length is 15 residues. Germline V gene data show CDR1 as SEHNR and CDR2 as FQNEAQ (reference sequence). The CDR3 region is CASSLTPRGVIEQFF. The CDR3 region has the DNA TGTGCCAGCAGCTTAACCCCGCGGGGGGTAATTGAGCAGTTCTTC.

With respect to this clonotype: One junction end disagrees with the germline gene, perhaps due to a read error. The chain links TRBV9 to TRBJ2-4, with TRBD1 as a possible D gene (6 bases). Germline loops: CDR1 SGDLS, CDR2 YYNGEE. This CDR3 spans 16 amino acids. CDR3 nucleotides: TGTGCCAACAGCGATAACAGGGAAGGGGGCAAAAACATTCAGTACTTC. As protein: CANSDNREGGKNIQYF.

The CDR3 protein is CASSSGQILGANVLTF. Written as DNA, the CDR3 is TGTGCCAGCAGCTCGGGACAAATACTAGGGGCCAACGTCCTGACTTTC. The gene calls are TRBV7-9 and TRBJ2-6, with a tentative D call TRBD1 (6 bases). Germline lookup yields CDR1 SEHNR and CDR2 FQNEAQ (reference sequence). The V end lost 4 bases, the J end lost 4 bases, and 14 bases lay between the germline ends. This CDR3 is 16 amino acids long.

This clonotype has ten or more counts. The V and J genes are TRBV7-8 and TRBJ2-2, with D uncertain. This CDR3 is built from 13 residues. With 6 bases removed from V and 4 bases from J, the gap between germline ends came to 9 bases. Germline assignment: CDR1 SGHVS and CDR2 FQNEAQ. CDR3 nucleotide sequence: TGTGCCAGCAGTGAGTCGGTCACCGGGGAGCTGTTTTTT. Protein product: CASSESVTGELFF.

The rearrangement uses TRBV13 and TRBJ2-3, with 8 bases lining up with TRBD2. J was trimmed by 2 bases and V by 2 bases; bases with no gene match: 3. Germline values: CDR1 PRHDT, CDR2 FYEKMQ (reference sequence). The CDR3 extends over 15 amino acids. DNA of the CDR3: TGTGCCAGCAGCTTAATGCGGGGGGACACAGATACGCAGTATTTT. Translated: CASSLMRGDTDTQYF. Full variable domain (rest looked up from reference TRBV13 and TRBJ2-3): AAGVIQSPRHLIKEKRETATLKCYPIPRHDTVYWYQQGPGQDPQFLISFYEKMQSDKGSIPDRFSAQQFSDYHSELNMSSLELGDSALYFCASSLMRGDTDTQYFGPGTRLTVL.

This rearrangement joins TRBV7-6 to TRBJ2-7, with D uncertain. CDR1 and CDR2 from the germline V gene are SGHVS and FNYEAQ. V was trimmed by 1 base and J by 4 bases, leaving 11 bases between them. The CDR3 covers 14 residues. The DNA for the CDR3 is TGTGCCAGCAGCTTAGTAGATAAGAGGTACGAGCAGTACTTC. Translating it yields CASSLVDKRYEQYF. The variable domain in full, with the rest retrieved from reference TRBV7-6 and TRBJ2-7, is GAGVSQSPRYKVTKRGQDVALRCDPISGHVSLYWYRQALGQGPEFLTYFNYEAQQDKSGLPNDRFSAERPEGSISTLTIQRTEQRDSAMYRCASSLVDKRYEQYFGPGTRLTVT.

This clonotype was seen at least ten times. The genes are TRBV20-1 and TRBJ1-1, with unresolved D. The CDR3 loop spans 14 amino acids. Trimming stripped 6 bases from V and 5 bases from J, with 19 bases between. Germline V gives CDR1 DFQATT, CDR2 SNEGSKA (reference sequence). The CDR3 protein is CSARDLGGWTEAFF. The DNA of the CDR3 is TGCAGTGCGCGCGATTTAGGTGGGTGGACTGAAGCTTTCTTT.

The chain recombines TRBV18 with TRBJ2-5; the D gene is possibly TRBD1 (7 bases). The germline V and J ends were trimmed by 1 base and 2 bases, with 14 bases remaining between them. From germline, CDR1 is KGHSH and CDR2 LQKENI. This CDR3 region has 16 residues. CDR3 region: CASSPLAGGRQETQYF. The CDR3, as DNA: TGTGCCAGCTCACCACTCGCAGGGGGGCGTCAAGAGACCCAGTACTTC.

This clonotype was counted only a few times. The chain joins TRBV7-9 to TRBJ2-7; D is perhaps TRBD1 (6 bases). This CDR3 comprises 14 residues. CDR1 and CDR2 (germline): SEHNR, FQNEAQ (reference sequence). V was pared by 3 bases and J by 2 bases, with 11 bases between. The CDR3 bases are TGTGCCAGCAGCTTCCAGGGGCTCCCCTACGAGCAGTACGTC. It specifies CASSFQGLPYEQYV.

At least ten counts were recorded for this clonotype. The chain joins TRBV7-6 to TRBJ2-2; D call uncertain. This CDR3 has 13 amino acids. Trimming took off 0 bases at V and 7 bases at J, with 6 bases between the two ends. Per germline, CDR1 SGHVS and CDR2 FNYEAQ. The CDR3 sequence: CASSLAEGGELFF. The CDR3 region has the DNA TGTGCCAGCAGCTTAGCCGAAGGCGGGGAGCTGTTTTTT. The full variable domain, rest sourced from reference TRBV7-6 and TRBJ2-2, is GAGVSQSPRYKVTKRGQDVALRCDPISGHVSLYWYRQALGQGPEFLTYFNYEAQQDKSGLPNDRFSAERPEGSISTLTIQRTEQRDSAMYRCASSLAEGGELFFGEGSRLTVL.

The CDR3 coding sequence is TGTGCCAGCAGTTTAAGGGATGGACAGATATTTAACTATGGCTACACCTTC. Its translation is CASSLRDGQIFNYGYTF. The gene calls are TRBV28 and TRBJ1-2; possible D gene TRBD1, 6 bases. This CDR3 contains 17 residues. Germline V gene lookup returns CDR1 MDHEN and CDR2 SYDVKM. V was clipped by 2 bases and J by 1 base, with 17 bases between them.

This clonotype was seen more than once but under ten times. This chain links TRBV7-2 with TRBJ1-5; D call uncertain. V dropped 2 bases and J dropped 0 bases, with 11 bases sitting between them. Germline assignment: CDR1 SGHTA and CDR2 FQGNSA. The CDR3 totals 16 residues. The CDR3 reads CASSLSSGYSNQPQHF. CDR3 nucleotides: TGTGCCAGCAGCTTAAGTTCCGGTTATAGCAATCAGCCCCAGCATTTT.

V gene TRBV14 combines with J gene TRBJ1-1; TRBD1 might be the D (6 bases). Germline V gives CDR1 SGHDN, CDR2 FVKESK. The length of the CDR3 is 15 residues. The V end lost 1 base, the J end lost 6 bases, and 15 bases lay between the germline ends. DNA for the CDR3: TGTGCCAGCAGCCAAGCCGGCAGGGGAGTTGCTGAAGCTTTCTTT. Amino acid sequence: CASSQAGRGVAEAFF.

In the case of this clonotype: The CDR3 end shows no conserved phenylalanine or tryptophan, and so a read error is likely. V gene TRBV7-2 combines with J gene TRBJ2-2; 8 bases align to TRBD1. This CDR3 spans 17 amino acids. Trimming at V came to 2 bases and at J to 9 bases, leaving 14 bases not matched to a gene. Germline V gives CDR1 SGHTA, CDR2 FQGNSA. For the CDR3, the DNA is TGTGCCAGCAGCTTATCATTGACAGGGGAAAGGGTCCGGGAGCTGTTTCTT. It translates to CASSLSLTGERVRELFL.

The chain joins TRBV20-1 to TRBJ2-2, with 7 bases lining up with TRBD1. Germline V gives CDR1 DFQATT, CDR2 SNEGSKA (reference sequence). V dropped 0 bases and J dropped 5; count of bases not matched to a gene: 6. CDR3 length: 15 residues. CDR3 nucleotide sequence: TGCAGTGCTAGAGATAACAGGGGTTGGACCGGGGAGCTGTTTTTT. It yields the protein CSARDNRGWTGELFF.

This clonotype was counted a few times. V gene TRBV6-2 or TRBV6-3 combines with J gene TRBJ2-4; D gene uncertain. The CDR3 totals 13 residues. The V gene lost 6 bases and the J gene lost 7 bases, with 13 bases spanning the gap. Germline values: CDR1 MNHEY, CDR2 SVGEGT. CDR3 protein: CASSRTNENIQYF. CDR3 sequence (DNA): TGTGCCAGCAGCAGGACCAACGAGAACATTCAGTACTTC.

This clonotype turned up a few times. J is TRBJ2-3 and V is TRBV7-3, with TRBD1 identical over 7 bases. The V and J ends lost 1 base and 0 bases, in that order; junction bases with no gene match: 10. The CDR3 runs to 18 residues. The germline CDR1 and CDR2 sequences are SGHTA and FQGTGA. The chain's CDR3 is CASSLSPAGTESTDTQYF. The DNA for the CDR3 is TGTGCCAGCAGCTTAAGTCCGGCCGGGACAGAAAGCACAGATACGCAGTATTTT.

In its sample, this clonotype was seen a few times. The CDR3 region is CASSQDPPAGLTDTQYF. The CDR3, as DNA: TGTGCCAGCAGCCAAGATCCGCCCGCGGGGCTCACAGATACGCAGTATTTT. The chain employs TRBV4-2 and TRBJ2-3, with TRBD2 as a possible D gene (6 bases). Trimming shortened V by 0 bases and J by 2 bases, and 15 bases separated the two germline ends. This CDR3 has 17 amino acids. Germline CDR1 and CDR2: LGHNA and YNFKEQ.

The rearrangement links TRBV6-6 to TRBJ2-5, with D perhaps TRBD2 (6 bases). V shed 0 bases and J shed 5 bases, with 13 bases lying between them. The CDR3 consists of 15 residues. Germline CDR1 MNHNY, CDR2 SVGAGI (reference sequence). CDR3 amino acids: CASSYSRDFRETQYF. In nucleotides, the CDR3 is TGTGCCAGCAGTTACTCGAGGGACTTCCGGGAGACCCAGTACTTC.

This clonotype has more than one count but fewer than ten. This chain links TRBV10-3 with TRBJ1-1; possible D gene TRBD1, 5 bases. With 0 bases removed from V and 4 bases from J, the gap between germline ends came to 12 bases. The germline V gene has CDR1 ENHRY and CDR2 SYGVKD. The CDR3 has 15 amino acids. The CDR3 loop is CAISESRVLATEAFF. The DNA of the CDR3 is TGTGCCATCAGTGAGTCCAGGGTGTTGGCCACTGAAGCTTTCTTT.

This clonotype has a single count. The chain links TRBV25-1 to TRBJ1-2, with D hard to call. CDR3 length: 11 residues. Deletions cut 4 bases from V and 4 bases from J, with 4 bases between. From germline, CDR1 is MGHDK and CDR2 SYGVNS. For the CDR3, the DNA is TGTGCCAGCAGTGTTGCCTATGGCTACACCTTC. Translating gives CASSVAYGYTF.

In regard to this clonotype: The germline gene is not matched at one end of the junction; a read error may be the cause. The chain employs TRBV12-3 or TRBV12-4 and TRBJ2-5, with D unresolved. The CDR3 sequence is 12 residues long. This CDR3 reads CASSLSNREINF. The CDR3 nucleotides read TGTGCCAGCAGCCTAAGCAACAGAGAAATAAACTTC.

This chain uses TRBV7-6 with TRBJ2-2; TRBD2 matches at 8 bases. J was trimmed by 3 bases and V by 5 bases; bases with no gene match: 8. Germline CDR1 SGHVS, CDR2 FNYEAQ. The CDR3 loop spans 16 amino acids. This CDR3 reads CASSGAGGADTGELFF. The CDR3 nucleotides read TGTGCCAGCAGCGGGGCGGGGGGCGCAGACACCGGGGAGCTGTTTTTT.

The CDR3 here is CASSFDYPHQPQHF. CDR3 nucleotide sequence: TGTGCCAGCAGTTTCGACTACCCCCATCAGCCCCAGCATTTT. The chain joins TRBV27 to TRBJ1-5; no firm D call. CDR1 and CDR2 (germline): MNHEY, SMNVEV (reference sequence). CDR3 length equals 14 residues. V was pared by 3 bases and J by 5 bases, with 11 bases between.

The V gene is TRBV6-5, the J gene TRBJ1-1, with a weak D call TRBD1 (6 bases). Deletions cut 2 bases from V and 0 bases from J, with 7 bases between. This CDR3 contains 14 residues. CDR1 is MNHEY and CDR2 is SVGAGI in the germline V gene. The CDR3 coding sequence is TGTGCCAGCAGTTACAAGGGGGTGAACACTGAAGCTTTCTTT. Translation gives CASSYKGVNTEAFF.

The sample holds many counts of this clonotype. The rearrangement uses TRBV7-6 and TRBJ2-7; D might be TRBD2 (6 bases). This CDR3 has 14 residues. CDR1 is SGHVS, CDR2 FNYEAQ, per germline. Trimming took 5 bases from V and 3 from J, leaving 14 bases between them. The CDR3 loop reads CASSLGGEYYEQYF. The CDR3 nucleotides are TGTGCCAGCAGCCTCGGAGGGGAATACTACGAGCAGTACTTC.

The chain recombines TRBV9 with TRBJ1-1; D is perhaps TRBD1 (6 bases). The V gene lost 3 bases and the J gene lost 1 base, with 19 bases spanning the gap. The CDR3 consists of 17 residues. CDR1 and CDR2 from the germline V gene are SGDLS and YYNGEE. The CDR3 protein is CASSDRQEIITNTEAFF. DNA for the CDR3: TGTGCCAGCAGCGATCGACAGGAGATAATTACGAACACTGAAGCTTTCTTT.